This TCR beta chain was observed in a study of human T cells and chemical hapten exposure. Study details: Diphenylcyclopropenone doses were given weekly to the scalps of patients across the approximately 24-week study. Study-level results: PT1 expanded TCR numbers rose with patch test score. The study found that DPC sensitization did not change TCRs above 1 in 1000 frequency.

The library gave individual cDNA molecules unique molecular identifiers. TCRdb independently ran MiXCR on the RACE reads; one entry per CDR3 protein. Among approximately 400,000 distinct CDR3 sequences listed, about 5.1% were seen once. This clonotype was picked up many times. What it binds is not known. Specified time point: pre-sensitization, week 0. The sample's treatment: therapeutic diphenylcyclopropenone sensitization with weekly scalp DPC. The CDR3 spans 13 residues. Germline values: CDR1 LGHDT, CDR2 YNNKEL (reference sequence). Trimming cost V 2 bases and J 2 bases, with 4 bases left between them.

The rearrangement uses TRBV3-1 and TRBJ1-3; no reliable D call. The sample in question was whole blood, obtained in connection with sensitization to the hapten diphenylcyclopropenone (DPC). The clonotype comes from a woman in her fifties or sixties with alopecia areata. Some clones in this sample may be carry-over from other donors' samples. The CDR3 protein is CASSQLPGNTIYF. Here the CDR3 DNA reads TGTGCCAGCAGCCAACTGCCTGGAAACACCATATATTTT.